The present T cell receptor beta chain was sequenced within a study of metastatic and nonmetastatic thyroid tumors. About the research overall: The study looked at repertoires side by side in blood and in tumor or nodule tissue from malignant and benign thyroid patients.

This CDR3 contains 13 residues. V was clipped by 3 bases and J by 5 bases, with 11 bases between them. In germline, CDR1 is DFQATT, CDR2 SNEGSKA (reference sequence). There were no patients who had received any treatment before thyroid surgery. The study, taken as a whole, reports: Benign nodules were reported to have significantly lower TCR beta diversity than malignant thyroid tumors, in blood and tumor.

In regard to this clone: Its target is not known.

Study processing details: The authors used CDR3 differences across clinicopathological groups to build a distant-metastasis classifier for papillary thyroid cancer. TCRdb re-called the PCR reads via MiXCR. TCRdb assigned the V and J calls; the authors' analysis was not used. This sample has approximately 5,400 clones, with over 35% found just once. This receptor was taken from a female donor with papillary thyroid cancer or a benign thyroid nodule (not recorded which). Some clones in this sample may be carry-over from other donors' samples. The sample taken for sequencing was adjacent normal tissue. This chain connects TRBV20-1 to TRBJ1-5; D unresolved. The DNA of the CDR3 is TGCAGTGCTAGCGCAGGCACCCATCAGCCCCAGCATTTT. Its translation: CSASAGTHQPQHF.